This T cell receptor beta chain was sequenced for a study of response to subunit inactivated influenza vaccine. Germline-derived CDR1 and CDR2 are MDHEN and SYDVKM. V lost 3 bases and J 5 bases, leaving 16 bases between the germline ends. The CDR3 has 15 residues. TCRdb called the RT-PCR reads again in MiXCR, with one record for every CDR3 protein. This sample carries under 200,000 distinct CDR3 sequences, roughly 12% of them seen once, and the ten largest clones take approximately 30%. The same specimen was also included in a second study, on T cells expressing NK-cell markers. According to that study: TCR beta libraries carry UMIs added by 5'RACE template switching. What remained unclear was the HCMV specificity of expanded NKG2C+ T cell clones.

The rearrangement joins TRBV28 to TRBJ2-5; D tentatively fits TRBD1 or TRBD2 (6 bases each). Sequencing used CD8+ T cells sorted from PBMCs, obtained 11 to 12 days after vaccination. The sequence was obtained from a man over 45 who received an inactivated influenza vaccine. CDR3: CASSFKGGREETQYF. Written as DNA, the CDR3 is TGTGCCAGCAGTTTTAAGGGGGGTAGGGAGGAGACCCAGTACTTC.